This TCR beta chain comes out of a study of cytomegalovirus exposure and HLA in healthy donors (TCRdb year 2017). Study-level background: In an earlier analysis of 550 to 750 of the donors, around 290 Gb of sequence data and 117 million unique TCR beta sequences from roughly 180 million T cells were reported. Both class I and class II loci were covered by HLA typing, at four-digit resolution. To predict cytomegalovirus infection status, the study combined high-throughput TCR immunosequencing, statistical association of individual TCRs with disease status, and machine learning. In a later analysis, previously published TCR beta repertoires from several hundred donors were re-analyzed and high-resolution HLA genotyping was added so that TCR occurrence patterns could be studied. The study was designed to test whether signatures of past pathogen exposure could be identified by cataloging public T cell receptors. A separate validation cohort of over a hundred different subjects was used in addition to the roughly 670-subject first cohort. In the later analysis, no new phenotypic data were used to find candidate immune exposures; instead, reliance was placed on TCR beta sequences and their occurrence across donors. Donor age, sex, ethnicity and CMV serostatus were compiled together with the repertoire data. Among the roughly 400 genotyped donors, under 90% belonged to the genetic ancestry cluster associated with self-reported Caucasian donors. The number of donors typed differed by locus, with roughly 620-630 for A, B, C, DRB1 and DQB1, around 500 for DQA1, some 570 for DPA1, and about 450 for DPB1. Across approximately 400 genotyped donors of the cohort, an average of about 250,000 unique TCR beta nucleotide sequences per donor were sequenced, and 15% to 20% of those sequences were non-productive. All discovery cohort repertoires had been generated on a single sequencing platform. An earlier analysis of more than 450 of the donors used high-throughput TCR beta sequencing to judge whether each TCR beta V gene segment behaved as functional or pseudogenic. An early release that covered about 600 HLA-typed donors contained about 300 gigabases of sequencing data and around 80 million unique TCR sequences. Genome-wide SNP genotypes for about 60% of the roughly 670 donors were used in a later genetic analysis, which treated that subset as a discovery cohort. The study profiled the T cell repertoires of about 720 subjects by immunosequencing and related them to cytomegalovirus serostatus. Because of strong linkage in the cohort, roughly five DR-DQ haplotypes were treated as single units for association and clustering. The paper as a whole reports these results and caveats: A later analysis found that most CMV-associated TCR beta chains appeared HLA-restricted, with HLA associations seemingly driven largely by CMV exposure. The classifier was reported to diagnose cytomegalovirus status with high specificity and sensitivity in both the original cohort and the validation cohort. Correlated functional status among segregating V segments might reflect linkage disequilibrium, but an unknown experimental factor could not be ruled out. A later analysis reported that several top co-occurrence clusters appeared linked to parvovirus B19, influenza, CMV and Epstein-Barr virus. A further reported finding was that TCR beta sequences accurately predicted the HLA-A and HLA-B alleles for most subjects in the first cohort. According to the authors, the approach could potentially be generalized to other disease states and immunological phenotypes. A cluster of highly shared sequence variants was judged likely to represent a technical artifact of the sequencing pipeline. Roughly uniform sequencing depth across donors was assumed in presence/absence analyses, although this assumption may not hold. In a later analysis, the rate of TCR association differed among HLA loci, with DRB1 alleles having the most associated TCRs and HLA-C alleles having the fewest. The study listed 150 to 200 TCR beta chains as associated with cytomegalovirus. For the cohort, immune exposure information was limited to CMV serostatus. When HLA alleles, especially DR and DQ, strongly co-occurred, TCR associations were difficult to assign to individual alleles. Some IMGT-functional V segments, including TRBV6-2 and TRBV6-3, could not be distinguished by the 87-base-pair reads and were therefore excluded. Across donors, most TCR sequences were observed very rarely, whereas some public TCRs were present in many individuals. According to a later genetic analysis, donors in an Asian-associated ancestry cluster had fewer N-insertions in productive TCRs than the approximately 630-donor mean. Because counts were too low, fewer than 20 rarely observed V segments, including chromosome 9 orphons, were excluded from the earlier analysis of 587 of the donors. This cohort had only TCR beta chains sequenced, and the lack of alpha or paired-chain data limited which features could be detected. Three of the identified cytomegalovirus-associated TCR beta chains were confirmed in vitro to be specific for cytomegalovirus antigens. A later genetic analysis associated a missense DCLRE1C variant with V-gene and J-gene trimming of TCR beta chains, and an independent cohort replicated the association. In a later analysis, 16,951 TCR beta sequences were associated with specific HLA alleles at a false discovery rate of 0.05. In an earlier analysis of fewer than 750 of the donors, most TCR beta V segments were observed in productive rearrangements about 90% or about 30% of the time, broadly matching IMGT annotations. Because some donors lacked HLA typing at each locus, the association tests relied only on the typed subset. In a later analysis, HLA-associated TCR beta chains showed more clonal expansion and lower generation probabilities than non-associated chains that were equally common.

Measured from the cysteine to the phenylalanine, the CDR3 is 14 residues long. The CDR3 DNA has 42 bases and is translated from base 1. The germline V gene (reference sequence) sets CDR1 to GTSNPN and CDR2 to SVGIG. V lost 5 bases and J lost 10 bases, and the count of bases not matched to a germline gene is 10. About this clone itself: Its recognized antigen is unknown. Qualities for individual bases were not recorded, and no much larger clone is one base off.

The cohort consisted of approximately 690 healthy bone marrow donors. At the time of sampling, all cohort members were nominally healthy, though unrecorded immune exposures were likely present. The donor tested CMV seronegative and was one of the 352 seronegative cohort members. A peripheral blood sample was provided by each donor, and peripheral blood mononuclear cells were used for TCR beta sequencing. Genomic DNA was extracted from the blood cell samples with the Qiagen DNeasy Blood Extraction Kit. The method was the immunoSEQ multiplex PCR assay. A mixture of 60 forward primers for TCR Vbeta segments and 13 reverse primers for TCR Jbeta segments was used in the multiplex PCR. Amplification of the CDR3 region of rearranged TCR beta genes was performed with a multiplex PCR assay on genomic DNA. On the Illumina HiSeq System, the amplified TCR beta libraries were sequenced as 87-base-pair reads. On the authors' methods: Across the 500 to 850 repertoires, a later analysis counted some 80 million unique TCR beta chains, some 11 million of which were shared by at least two donors. A nearest-neighbor algorithm error-corrected the raw reads and collapsed the reads into unique sequences, merging closely related sequences to remove PCR and sequencing errors. V, D and J gene segments were assigned by aligning CDR3 sequences to IMGT reference sequences. For a sequence to be retained, at least a six-nucleotide match to both a V gene segment and a J gene segment was required. A rearrangement was called productive if the CDR3 had no stop codons and remained in frame with V and J, and every other rearrangement was called non-productive. Following IMGT convention, CDR3 was defined as the stretch from the second conserved V-encoded cysteine up to the conserved J-encoded phenylalanine. The earlier analysis of 500 to 750 of the donors excluded any sequence lacking an unambiguous match to a single V gene segment. In an earlier analysis of 500 to 750 of the donors, V segments were called functional above 56.7% productive rearrangements and were called segregating when the between-donor standard deviation exceeded 5%. To diagnose cytomegalovirus status from the catalog of TCR beta chain sequences, a statistical classification framework was built. In a later analysis, V and J genes were assigned by comparing TCR nucleotide sequences against IMGT/GENE-DB human TR gene sequences. The TCRdist pipeline was used in a later analysis to assign CDR3 sequences and most-parsimonious VDJ recombination scenarios. In a later analysis, every TCR beta chain was defined by the combination of its CDR3 amino acid sequence and its V-gene family, and reads without a unique V-gene family were dropped. In a later analysis, 450 to 600 highly shared, low-generation-probability nucleotide sequences were removed to address suspected cross-contamination and a sequencing artifact. A later analysis calculated a clonal expansion index for each public chain from normalized within-repertoire ranks of inferred template counts. Generation probabilities in a later analysis came from a VDJ recombination model fitted to out-of-frame rearrangements, and those results were checked against IGoR. In a later analysis, TCR-TCR, TCR-HLA and TCR-CMV co-occurrence was scored with hypergeometric tests, and a repertoire-size bias correction was applied to TCR pairs. To estimate false discovery rates, a later analysis permuted the HLA or CMV assignments 20 times. A later analysis grouped co-occurring TCRs with DBSCAN, adding TCRdist sequence similarity when clustering within HLA-allele-positive subsets. Repertoires with fewer than 30,000 or more than 120,000 public chains, plus five repertoires with anomalous nucleotide sharing, were excluded from co-occurrence clustering. This immuneACCESS table, as held by TCRdb, lists in-frame sequences with V and J called but not all clones. Of the missing ones, under half trace to an unresolved V gene in checked studies; the others have no known cause. For V, J and clone size, that table is used; D and trimming come from the DNA. The sample data list 180,000 or so clones, and about four fifths of these were observed just once. Together, the top ten hold approximately 2.1% of the sample.

This chain joins TRBV30 to TRBJ1-6; 8 junctional bases match TRBD1. Sequencing used PBMCs. The sequence was obtained from a woman aged 25 to 39 in good health and CMV-seronegative. The nucleotides read TGTGCCTGGGGACCAGGGGGCAGTGGATCACCCCTCCACTTT. The encoded protein is CAWGPGGSGSPLHF.